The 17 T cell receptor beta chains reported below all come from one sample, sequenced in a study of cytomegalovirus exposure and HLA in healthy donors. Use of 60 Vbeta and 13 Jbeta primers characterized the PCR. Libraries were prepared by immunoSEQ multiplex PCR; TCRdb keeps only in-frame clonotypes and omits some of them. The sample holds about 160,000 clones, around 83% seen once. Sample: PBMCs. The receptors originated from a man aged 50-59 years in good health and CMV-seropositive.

The CDR3 nucleotides read TGTGCCAGCAGCCCTACGACTAGCGAATCCTACGAGCAGTACTTC. Translating gives CASSPTTSESYEQYF. The gene calls are TRBV9 and TRBJ2-7, with 8 nucleotides matching TRBD2. The CDR3 runs 15 residues. Germline V gene sequence: CDR1 SGDLS, CDR2 YYNGEE. Unmatched junction bases numbered 7, after V lost 4 bases and J lost 1 base.

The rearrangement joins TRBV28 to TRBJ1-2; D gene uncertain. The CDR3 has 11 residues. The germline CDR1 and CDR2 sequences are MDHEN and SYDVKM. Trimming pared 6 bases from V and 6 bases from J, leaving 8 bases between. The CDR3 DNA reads TGTGCCAGCAGAGACTTGGATGGCTACACCTTC. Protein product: CASRDLDGYTF.

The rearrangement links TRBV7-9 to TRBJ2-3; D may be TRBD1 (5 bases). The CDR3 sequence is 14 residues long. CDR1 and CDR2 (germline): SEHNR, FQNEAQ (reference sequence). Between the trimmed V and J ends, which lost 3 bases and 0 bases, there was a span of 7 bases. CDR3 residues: CASSFWGSTDTQYF. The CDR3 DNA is TGTGCCAGCAGCTTCTGGGGCAGCACAGATACGCAGTATTTT.

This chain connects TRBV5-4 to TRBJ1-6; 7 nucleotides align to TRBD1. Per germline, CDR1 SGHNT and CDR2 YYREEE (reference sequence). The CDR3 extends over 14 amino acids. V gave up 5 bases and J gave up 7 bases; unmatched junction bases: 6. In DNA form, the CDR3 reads TGTGCCAGCAGAATAGGGACAGCGAATTCACCCCTCCACTTT. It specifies CASRIGTANSPLHF.

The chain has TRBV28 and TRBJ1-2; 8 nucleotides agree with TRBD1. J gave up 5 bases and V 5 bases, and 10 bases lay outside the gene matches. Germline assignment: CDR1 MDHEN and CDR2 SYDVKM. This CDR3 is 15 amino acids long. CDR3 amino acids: CASSNDRGRRYGYTF. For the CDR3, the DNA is TGTGCCAGCAGTAACGACAGGGGAAGAAGGTATGGCTACACCTTC.

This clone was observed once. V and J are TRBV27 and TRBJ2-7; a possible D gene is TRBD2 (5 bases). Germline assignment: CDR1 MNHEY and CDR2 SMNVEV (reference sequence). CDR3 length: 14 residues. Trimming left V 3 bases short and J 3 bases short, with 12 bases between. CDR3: CASSLGVNLYEQYF. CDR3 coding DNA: TGTGCCAGCAGTTTGGGAGTAAACCTCTACGAGCAGTACTTC.

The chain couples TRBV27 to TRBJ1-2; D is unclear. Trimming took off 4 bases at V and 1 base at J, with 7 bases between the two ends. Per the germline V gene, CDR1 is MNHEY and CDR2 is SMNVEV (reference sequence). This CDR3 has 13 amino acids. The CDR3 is CASSYTYNYGYTF. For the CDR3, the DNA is TGTGCCAGCAGTTATACTTATAACTATGGCTACACCTTC.

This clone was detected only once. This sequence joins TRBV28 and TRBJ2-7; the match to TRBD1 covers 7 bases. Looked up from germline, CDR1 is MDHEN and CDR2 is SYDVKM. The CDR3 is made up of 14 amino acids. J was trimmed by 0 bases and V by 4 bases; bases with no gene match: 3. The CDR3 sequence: CASSSWDSSYEQYF. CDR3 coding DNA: TGTGCCAGCAGTTCGTGGGACAGCTCCTACGAGCAGTACTTC.

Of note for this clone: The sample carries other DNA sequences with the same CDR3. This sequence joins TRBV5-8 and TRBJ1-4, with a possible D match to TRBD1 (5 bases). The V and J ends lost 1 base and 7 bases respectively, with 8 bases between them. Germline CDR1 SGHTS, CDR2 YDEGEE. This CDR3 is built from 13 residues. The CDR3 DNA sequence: TGTGCCAGCAGCTTGTTAAGGGGTGAAAAACTGTTTTTT. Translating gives CASSLLRGEKLFF.

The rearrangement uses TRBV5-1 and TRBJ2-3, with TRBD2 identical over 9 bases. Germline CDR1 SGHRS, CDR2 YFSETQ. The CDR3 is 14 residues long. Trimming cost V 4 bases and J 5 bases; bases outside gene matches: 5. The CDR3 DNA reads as TGCGCCAGCAGCGAGCGGGGGGTGGTAGATACGCAGTATTTT. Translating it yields CASSERGVVDTQYF.

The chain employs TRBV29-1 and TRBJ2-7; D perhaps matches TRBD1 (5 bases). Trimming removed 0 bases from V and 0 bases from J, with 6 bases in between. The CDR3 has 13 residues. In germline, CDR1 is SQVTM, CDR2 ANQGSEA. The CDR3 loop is CSVEDGHSYEQYF. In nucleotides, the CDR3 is TGCAGCGTTGAAGATGGACACTCCTACGAGCAGTACTTC.

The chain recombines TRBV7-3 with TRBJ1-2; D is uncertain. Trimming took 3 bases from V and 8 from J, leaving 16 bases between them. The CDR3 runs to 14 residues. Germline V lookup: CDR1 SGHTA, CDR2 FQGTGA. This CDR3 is CASSFEGARGGYTF. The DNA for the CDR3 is TGTGCCAGCAGCTTTGAGGGCGCGAGAGGAGGCTACACCTTC. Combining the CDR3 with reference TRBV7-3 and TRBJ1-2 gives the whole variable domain GAGVSQTPSNKVTEKGKYVELRCDPISGHTALYWYRQSLGQGPEFLIYFQGTGAADDSGLPNDRFFAVRPEGSVSTLKIQRTERGDSAVYLCASSFEGARGGYTFGSGTRLTVV.

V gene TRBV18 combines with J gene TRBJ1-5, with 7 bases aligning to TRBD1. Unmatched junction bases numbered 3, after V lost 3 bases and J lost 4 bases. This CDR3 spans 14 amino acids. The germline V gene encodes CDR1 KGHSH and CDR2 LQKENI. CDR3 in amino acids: CASSPTGANQPQHF. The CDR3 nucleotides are TGTGCCAGCTCACCTACAGGGGCAAATCAGCCCCAGCATTTT.

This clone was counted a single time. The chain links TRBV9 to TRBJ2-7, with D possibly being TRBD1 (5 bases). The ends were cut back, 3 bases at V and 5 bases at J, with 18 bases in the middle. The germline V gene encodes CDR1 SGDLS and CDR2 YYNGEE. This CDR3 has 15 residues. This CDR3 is CASSGGPQGIDEQYF. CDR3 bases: TGTGCCAGCAGCGGAGGCCCGCAGGGAATTGACGAGCAGTACTTC.

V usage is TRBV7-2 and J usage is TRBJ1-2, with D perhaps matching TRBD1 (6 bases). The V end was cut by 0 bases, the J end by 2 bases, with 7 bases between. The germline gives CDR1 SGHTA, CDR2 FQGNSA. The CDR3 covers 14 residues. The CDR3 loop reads CASSLATGNYGYTF. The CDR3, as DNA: TGTGCCAGCAGCTTAGCGACAGGAAACTATGGCTACACCTTC. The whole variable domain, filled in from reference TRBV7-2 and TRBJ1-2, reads GAGVSQSPSNKVTEKGKDVELRCDPISGHTALYWYRQSLGQGLEFLIYFQGNSAPDKSGLPSDRFSAERTGGSVSTLTIQRTQQEDSAVYLCASSLATGNYGYTFGSGTRLTVV.

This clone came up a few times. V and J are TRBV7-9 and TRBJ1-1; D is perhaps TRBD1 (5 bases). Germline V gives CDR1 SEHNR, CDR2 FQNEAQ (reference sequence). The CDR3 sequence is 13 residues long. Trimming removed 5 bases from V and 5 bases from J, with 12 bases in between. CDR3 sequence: CASSPRGGTEAFF. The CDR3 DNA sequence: TGTGCCAGCAGCCCGCGGGGGGGTACTGAAGCTTTCTTT.

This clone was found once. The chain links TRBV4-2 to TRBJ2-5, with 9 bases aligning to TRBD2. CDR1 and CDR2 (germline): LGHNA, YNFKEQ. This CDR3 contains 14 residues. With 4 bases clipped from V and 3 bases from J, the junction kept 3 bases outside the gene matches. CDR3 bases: TGTGCCAGCAGCCCTAGCGGGGTAAAAGAGACCCAGTACTTC. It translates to CASSPSGVKETQYF.